This passage covers 18 T cell receptor beta chains from one sample sequenced in a study of radiotherapy plus CTLA-4 blockade in lung cancer listed by TCRdb under 2018. Preparation of the library involved the immunoSEQ multiplex PCR assay. TCRdb obtained this table from immuneACCESS and retained in-frame rearrangements with V and J assigned. These tables miss some clones; where compared with another copy, unresolved V genes account for less than half of the shortfall, and the remainder is unexplained. The sample table lists tens of thousands of clones, 72% of them with a count of one. The ten largest clones capture about a tenth of the sample. Material: peripheral blood, obtained from a patient treated with radiotherapy plus ipilimumab. These TCRs come from a human donor with non-small cell lung cancer who had stable disease on radiotherapy plus ipilimumab.

The rearrangement links TRBV19 to TRBJ2-3; TRBD1 matches 7 bases. The germline gives CDR1 LNHDA, CDR2 SQIVND (reference sequence). This CDR3 contains 16 residues. V gave up 5 bases and J gave up 1 base; unmatched junction bases: 9. The CDR3 sequence: CASSLRWTGRTDTQYF. CDR3 nucleotide sequence: TGTGCCAGTAGTCTTAGGTGGACAGGACGCACAGATACGCAGTATTTT.

The chain employs TRBV5-1 and TRBJ2-2, with a weak D call TRBD2 (7 bases). The CDR3 is 17 amino acids. V was cut by 4 bases and J by 4 bases, with 20 bases left in between. CDR1 and CDR2 from the germline V gene are SGHRS and YFSETQ. The chain's CDR3 is CASSVRPGGLGTGELFF. For the CDR3, the DNA is TGCGCCAGCAGCGTGCGCCCCGGGGGGCTTGGCACCGGGGAGCTGTTTTTT.

This chain connects TRBV10-3 to TRBJ2-5, with TRBD1 matching over 12 bases. This CDR3 region has 15 residues. Germline CDR1 ENHRY, CDR2 SYGVKD. V lost 4 bases and J lost 5; bases outside the gene matches: 5. CDR3 DNA: TGTGCCATCAGTGGGGACAGGGGGCCGGAGGAGACCCAGTACTTC. It encodes CAISGDRGPEETQYF.

J is TRBJ2-3 and V is TRBV7-3; TRBD2 might be the D (5 bases). Per germline, CDR1 SGHTA and CDR2 FQGTGA. With 2 bases removed from V and 0 bases from J, the gap between germline ends came to 9 bases. The CDR3 spans 15 residues. CDR3 nucleotide sequence: TGTGCCAGCAGCTTAGGACTTCCTAGCACAGATACGCAGTATTTT. Amino acid sequence: CASSLGLPSTDTQYF. The variable domain in full, completed from reference TRBV7-3 and TRBJ2-3, reads GAGVSQTPSNKVTEKGKYVELRCDPISGHTALYWYRQSLGQGPEFLIYFQGTGAADDSGLPNDRFFAVRPEGSVSTLKIQRTERGDSAVYLCASSLGLPSTDTQYFGPGTRLTVL.

V is TRBV5-4 and J is TRBJ1-2, with D tentatively TRBD1 (5 bases). This CDR3 region has 16 residues. V lost 5 bases and J 2 bases, leaving 19 bases between the germline ends. The germline V gene encodes CDR1 SGHNT and CDR2 YYREEE (reference sequence). CDR3 sequence (DNA): TGTGCCAGCAGACCCGGGGGGGTTTCTTTCAACTATGGCTACACCTTC. Translated: CASRPGGVSFNYGYTF.

The chain joins TRBV6-5 to TRBJ1-6; D uncertain. The CDR3 loop spans 15 amino acids. The V end was cut by 6 bases, the J end by 6 bases, with 15 bases between. The germline CDR1 and CDR2 sequences are MNHEY and SVGAGI. CDR3 DNA sequence: TGTGCCAGCAGGCTCCAGGTCGTACTTAATTCACCCCTCCACTTT. It encodes CASRLQVVLNSPLHF.

The V gene is TRBV10-3, the J gene TRBJ1-2; 11 bases are shared with TRBD1. CDR3 length: 14 amino acids. CDR1 and CDR2 (germline): ENHRY, SYGVKD. The J segment lost 5 bases and the V segment lost 11 bases, leaving 10 bases of the junction unmatched. The DNA for the CDR3 is TGTGCCTCGTCCGGGACAGGGGGTGGGTATGGCTACACCTTC. It specifies CASSGTGGGYGYTF.

In this sample, this clone turned up once. The chain has TRBV9 and TRBJ1-1; maybe TRBD1 (6 bases). The CDR3 runs to 15 residues. CDR1 and CDR2 (germline): SGDLS, YYNGEE. Deletions cut 3 bases from V and 2 bases from J, with 14 bases between. The CDR3 coding sequence is TGTGCCAGCAGCGCCGGTGGGGGCGATAACACTGAAGCTTTCTTT. Protein product: CASSAGGGDNTEAFF.

V and J are TRBV27 and TRBJ2-4; 8 bases line up with TRBD2. The V and J ends lost 3 bases and 7 bases, in that order; junction bases with no gene match: 5. This CDR3 region has 14 residues. Per germline, CDR1 MNHEY and CDR2 SMNVEV (reference sequence). CDR3 in amino acids: CASSFSGAGNIQYF. DNA of the CDR3: TGTGCCAGCAGTTTTAGCGGGGCCGGGAACATTCAGTACTTC.

The chain has TRBV5-1 and TRBJ2-3; the match to TRBD2 covers 9 bases. Germline V gene data show CDR1 as SGHRS and CDR2 as YFSETQ. The V and J ends lost 4 bases and 6 bases, in that order; junction bases with no gene match: 9. The CDR3 sequence is 15 residues long. CDR3: CASSPSGASGDTQYF. CDR3 coding DNA: TGCGCCAGCAGCCCTAGCGGGGCCTCCGGTGATACGCAGTATTTT. Full variable domain (missing parts from reference TRBV5-1 and TRBJ2-3): KAGVTQTPRYLIKTRGQQVTLSCSPISGHRSVSWYQQTPGQGLQFLFEYFSETQRNKGNFPGRFSGRQFSNSRSEMNVSTLELGDSALYLCASSPSGASGDTQYFGPGTRLTVL.

This clone was detected once. The CDR3 here is CASSLLGGDGNTIYF. CDR3 bases: TGCGCCAGCAGCTTGCTAGGGGGCGACGGAAACACCATATATTTT. This chain joins TRBV5-1 and TRBJ1-3; TRBD1 matches 7 bases. The CDR3 spans 15 residues. V shed 1 base and J 4 bases; nucleotides not matched to a gene: 5. CDR1 and CDR2 from the germline V gene are SGHRS and YFSETQ.

The chain recombines TRBV18 with TRBJ2-4; 7 bases line up with TRBD2. The CDR3 contains 12 residues. Germline-derived CDR1 and CDR2 are KGHSH and LQKENI. Trimming removed 3 bases from V and 7 bases from J; junction bases left unmatched: 0. CDR3 nucleotides: TGTGCCAGCTCACCGGGGGGGAACATTCAGTACTTC. Protein product: CASSPGGNIQYF.

This clone was counted between two and nine times. Here the CDR3 DNA reads TGCGCCAGCAGGGGGACAGTCTCTGGAAACACCATATATTTT. Amino acids: CASRGTVSGNTIYF. V is TRBV5-1 and J is TRBJ1-3; 7 nucleotides line up with TRBD1. V lost 5 bases to trimming and J lost 0 bases; unmatched junction nucleotides: 2. This CDR3 has 14 residues. CDR1 is SGHRS and CDR2 is YFSETQ in the germline V gene.

The rearrangement joins TRBV10-1 to TRBJ2-5; D might be TRBD2 (6 bases). CDR3 length: 13 amino acids. CDR1 is WNHNN, CDR2 SYGVQD, per germline (reference sequence). V lost 10 bases and J lost 3, with 15 bases in between. The CDR3 coding sequence is TGCGCCACTAACCGCGGGATAGAAGAGACCCAGTACTTC. This sequence encodes CATNRGIEETQYF.

The V gene is TRBV7-9, the J gene TRBJ1-3; possibly TRBD1 for D (6 bases). The CDR3 is 15 amino acids. Germline CDR1 SEHNR, CDR2 FQNEAQ (reference sequence). The ends were cut back, 5 bases at V and 2 bases at J, with 13 bases in the middle. The CDR3 DNA follows: TGTGCCAGCAGCGCACATACAGGGCCTGGAAACACCATATATTTT. Amino acids: CASSAHTGPGNTIYF. The full variable domain, in which reference TRBV7-9 and TRBJ1-3 provide the parts outside the CDR3, is DTGVSQNPRHKITKRGQNVTFRCDPISEHNRLYWYRQTLGQGPEFLTYFQNEAQLEKSRLLSDRFSAERPKGSFSTLEIQRTEQGDSAMYLCASSAHTGPGNTIYFGEGSWLTVV.

V is TRBV19 and J is TRBJ2-7; D possibly corresponds to TRBD1 (6 bases). Germline V gene data show CDR1 as LNHDA and CDR2 as SQIVND (reference sequence). V was pared by 6 bases and J by 7 bases, with 22 bases between. CDR3 length: 15 amino acids. The CDR3 DNA sequence: TGTGCCAGTAGGGGCCGCCGGGACATTGCTTCTGAGCAGTACTTC. It yields the protein CASRGRRDIASEQYF.

This rearrangement joins TRBV7-8 to TRBJ2-1; possible D gene TRBD2, 6 bases. Trimming cost V 1 base and J 4 bases, with 11 bases left between them. CDR1 is SGHVS, CDR2 FQNEAQ, per germline. The CDR3 covers 15 residues. The CDR3 is CASSLEPGVYNEQFF. The CDR3 DNA is TGTGCCAGCAGCTTAGAACCGGGAGTTTACAATGAGCAGTTCTTC.

This clone was detected a few times. The chain employs TRBV18 and TRBJ1-1, with a tentative D call TRBD1 (5 bases). Per germline, CDR1 KGHSH and CDR2 LQKENI. The CDR3 is made up of 13 amino acids. V lost 6 bases and J lost 0, with 8 bases in between. The CDR3, as DNA: TGTGCCAGCTCGACAGATATGAACACTGAAGCTTTCTTT. Residues: CASSTDMNTEAFF. Full variable domain (missing parts from reference TRBV18 and TRBJ1-1): NAGVMQNPRHLVRRRGQEARLRCSPMKGHSHVYWYRQLPEEGLKFMVYLQKENIIDESGMPKERFSAEFPKEGPSILRIQQVVRGDSAAYFCASSTDMNTEAFFGQGTRLTVV.